This entry lists 23 T cell receptor beta chains sequenced from one sample in a study of CD8 T cells in Susac syndrome. A quantity of roughly 0.5 to 1 ug RNA underwent reverse transcription using random hexamers. TCRdb processed the immunoSEQ multiplex PCR reads anew with MiXCR; each CDR3 protein has one entry. The sample has 150,000 to 200,000 distinct CDR3 sequences; approximately 93% are singletons. Sequenced material: CD4+ T cells from PBMCs. These TCRs come from a human donor with multiple sclerosis.

This chain links TRBV13 with TRBJ2-3; the match to TRBD2 covers 9 bases. CDR3 length: 17 residues. Germline lookup yields CDR1 PRHDT and CDR2 FYEKMQ (reference sequence). The trim removed 1 base at V and 8 bases at J, leaving 13 bases unmatched. The CDR3 sequence is CASSLDWSAGGPVTQYF. CDR3 DNA sequence: TGTGCCAGCAGCTTAGATTGGTCGGCGGGAGGGCCGGTTACGCAGTATTTT.

The rearrangement uses TRBV6-4 and TRBJ2-1, with D possibly TRBD1 on 6 matching bases. The CDR3 sequence is 12 residues long. V lost 6 bases, J lost 5 bases, and 8 bases lay in between. Germline CDR1 is MRHNA and CDR2 is SNTAGT. In DNA, the CDR3 is TGTGCCAGCAGAGGACAGAACAATGAGCAGTTCTTC. Protein sequence: CASRGQNNEQFF.

The chain recombines TRBV3-1 with TRBJ1-1, with a tentative D call TRBD1 (5 bases). Germline assignment: CDR1 LGHDT and CDR2 YNNKEL (reference sequence). The V gene lost 0 bases and the J gene lost 9 bases, with 14 bases spanning the gap. This CDR3 has 14 residues. CDR3 amino acids: CASSQERVTGQAFF. The DNA of the CDR3 is TGTGCCAGCAGCCAAGAGAGGGTAACAGGCCAAGCTTTCTTT.

The chain carries TRBV30 and TRBJ1-1, with D possibly matching TRBD1 (6 bases). Germline CDR1 GTSNPN, CDR2 SVGIG (reference sequence). The V gene lost 3 bases and the J gene lost 0 bases, with 11 bases spanning the gap. The CDR3 is 14 amino acids. The CDR3 DNA is TGTGCCTGGAGGAGGAACAGGGTGAACACTGAAGCTTTCTTT. This gives the protein CAWRRNRVNTEAFF.

This clonotype was seen just once. The chain combines TRBV7-8 with TRBJ2-3; TRBD2 is a possible D gene (5 bases). In germline, CDR1 is SGHVS, CDR2 FQNEAQ. V dropped 1 base and J dropped 11 bases, with 13 bases sitting between them. CDR3 length equals 13 residues. Here the CDR3 reads CASSLEEAARQYF. The CDR3 coding sequence is TGTGCCAGCAGCTTAGAGGAGGCCGCCAGGCAGTATTTT.

This chain uses TRBV5-1 with TRBJ2-3, with D uncertain. Trimming took off 5 bases at V and 2 bases at J, with 12 bases between the two ends. Germline V gives CDR1 SGHRS, CDR2 YFSETQ. The length of the CDR3 is 14 residues. The CDR3 bases are TGCGCCAGCAGGGAAAGGACCTACACAGATACGCAGTATTTT. It encodes CASRERTYTDTQYF.

The rearrangement joins TRBV3-1 to TRBJ2-1, with D possibly TRBD1 on 5 matching bases. The CDR3 covers 13 residues. CDR1 and CDR2 from the germline V gene are LGHDT and YNNKEL (reference sequence). Trimming removed 3 bases from V and 7 bases from J, with 10 bases in between. DNA of the CDR3: TGTGCCAGCAGCCATCCCAAGGGGAATGAGCAGTTCTTC. Amino acids: CASSHPKGNEQFF.

This chain links TRBV20-1 with TRBJ2-2; D uncertain. V was shortened by 3 bases and J by 4 bases, with 9 bases between the two germline ends. The CDR3 runs to 13 residues. The germline V gene encodes CDR1 DFQATT and CDR2 SNEGSKA (reference sequence). CDR3 sequence (DNA): TGCAGTGCTAGTGGCGTTCCCACCGGGGAGCTGTTTTTT. Residues: CSASGVPTGELFF.

This sequence joins TRBV29-1 and TRBJ2-2; TRBD1 is a possible D gene (9 bases). V lost 5 bases to trimming and J lost 5 bases, with 21 bases between them. The CDR3 spans 16 residues. Germline V lookup: CDR1 SQVTM, CDR2 ANQGSEA. Here the CDR3 DNA reads TGCAGCGTTTCAGGACAGGGGTTAGCGGGAACCGGGGAGCTGTTTTTT. Protein: CSVSGQGLAGTGELFF.

J is TRBJ2-1 and V is TRBV2; no reliable D call. The CDR3 has 14 amino acids. CDR1 and CDR2 from the germline V gene are SNHLY and FYNNEI. With 7 bases removed from V and 5 bases from J, the gap between germline ends came to 15 bases. CDR3 residues: CASNLERTDNEQFF. In nucleotides, the CDR3 is TGTGCCAGCAATCTCGAGCGTACAGACAATGAGCAGTTCTTC.

The gene calls are TRBV27 and TRBJ2-6; no clear D gene. Germline V gene lookup returns CDR1 MNHEY and CDR2 SMNVEV (reference sequence). The CDR3 extends over 13 amino acids. V lost 8 bases and J lost 2, with 7 bases in between. The CDR3 protein is CASLAPGANVLTF. For the CDR3, the DNA is TGTGCCAGCTTAGCACCTGGGGCCAACGTCCTGACTTTC. Based on the CDR3 plus reference TRBV27 and TRBJ2-6, the full variable domain is EAQVTQNPRYLITVTGKKLTVTCSQNMNHEYMSWYRQDPGLGLRQIYYSMNVEVTDKGDVPEGYKVSRKEKRNFPLILESPSPNQTSLYFCASLAPGANVLTFGAGSRLTVL.

This clonotype was detected once. CDR3 sequence: CSVEEGSGRDTDTQYF. The CDR3 bases are TGCAGCGTTGAAGAGGGTAGCGGGAGGGATACAGATACGCAGTATTTT. This chain connects TRBV29-1 to TRBJ2-3, with TRBD2 matching 11 bases. The CDR3 loop spans 16 amino acids. Germline V gives CDR1 SQVTM, CDR2 ANQGSEA. The V gene end was trimmed by 0 bases and the J gene end by 3 bases; junction bases not matched to a gene: 5.

The chain links TRBV7-9 to TRBJ2-3; 12 bases are shared with TRBD1. Germline lookup yields CDR1 SEHNR and CDR2 FQNEAQ (reference sequence). With 11 bases clipped from V and 4 bases from J, the junction kept 10 bases outside the gene matches. The CDR3 is made up of 15 amino acids. The CDR3 loop reads CAGASGTGGADTQYF. The CDR3, as DNA: TGTGCCGGTGCATCCGGGACAGGGGGCGCAGATACGCAGTATTTT.

The chain couples TRBV7-9 to TRBJ1-5, with a possible D match to TRBD1 (5 bases). Germline CDR1 and CDR2: SEHNR and FQNEAQ (reference sequence). The V and J ends lost 10 bases and 6 bases respectively, with 19 bases between them. The CDR3 runs 14 residues. The CDR3 bases are TGTGCCACTAGCACGGGGGAGGGCGGTCAGCCCCAGCATTTT. It codes for CATSTGEGGQPQHF. Full variable domain (remainder filled in from reference TRBV7-9 and TRBJ1-5): DTGVSQNPRHKITKRGQNVTFRCDPISEHNRLYWYRQTLGQGPEFLTYFQNEAQLEKSRLLSDRFSAERPKGSFSTLEIQRTEQGDSAMYLCATSTGEGGQPQHFGDGTRLSIL.

V gene TRBV29-1 combines with J gene TRBJ1-4; D ambiguous. CDR1 is SQVTM, CDR2 ANQGSEA, per germline. Trimming took off 0 bases at V and 8 bases at J, with 13 bases between the two ends. The CDR3 has 14 residues. DNA of the CDR3: TGCAGCGTTGAAGATCAGAACGGAGGCGAAAAACTGTTTTTT. Its protein is CSVEDQNGGEKLFF.

The chain links TRBV9 to TRBJ1-5; TRBD1 is a possible D gene (6 bases). The CDR3 covers 13 residues. From germline, CDR1 is SGDLS and CDR2 YYNGEE. Deletions cut 7 bases from V and 2 bases from J, with 10 bases between. CDR3 residues: CASGRGGNQPQHF. In DNA, the CDR3 is TGTGCCAGCGGCAGGGGCGGCAATCAGCCCCAGCATTTT. Using reference TRBV9 and TRBJ1-5 for the parts outside the CDR3, the full variable domain is DSGVTQTPKHLITATGQRVTLRCSPRSGDLSVYWYQQSLDQGLQFLIQYYNGEERAKGNILERFSAQQFPDLHSELNLSSLELGDSALYFCASGRGGNQPQHFGDGTRLSIL.

V and J are TRBV7-2 and TRBJ2-7; 8 bases are a match to TRBD1. The CDR3 consists of 17 residues. Germline CDR1 SGHTA, CDR2 FQGNSA. The ends lost 6 bases at V and 2 bases at J; junction bases unmatched: 15. The CDR3: CASSGGALGDRTYEQYF. CDR3 DNA sequence: TGTGCCAGCAGTGGGGGAGCGTTGGGGGACAGGACCTACGAGCAGTACTTC.

This clonotype was counted once. This sequence joins TRBV9 and TRBJ2-5, with 7 bases lining up with TRBD1. Losses at the gene ends were 2 bases for V and 6 bases for J; bases not matched to a gene: 7. The CDR3 runs to 14 residues. CDR1 SGDLS and CDR2 YYNGEE come from the germline V gene. The CDR3 here is CASSVEGGAKTQYF. The CDR3 DNA sequence: TGTGCCAGCAGCGTCGAAGGGGGCGCAAAGACCCAGTACTTC.

The V call is TRBV20-1, the J call TRBJ2-1; 11 positions match TRBD2. The V gene end was trimmed by 7 bases and the J gene end by 0 bases; junction bases not matched to a gene: 11. Germline V CDR1 and CDR2: DFQATT, SNEGSKA (reference sequence). The CDR3 loop spans 17 amino acids. For the CDR3, the DNA is TGCAGTGTTTCCGGGACTAGCGGCCTAAGCTCCTACAATGAGCAGTTCTTC. It codes for CSVSGTSGLSSYNEQFF.

As DNA, the CDR3 is TGCAGTGCTCTCAACACGGGCTCCTACGAGCAGTACTTC. It is translated as CSALNTGSYEQYF. The chain links TRBV20-1 to TRBJ2-7; D is undetermined. V was cut by 5 bases and J by 0 bases, with 11 bases left in between. The length of the CDR3 is 13 residues. From germline, CDR1 is DFQATT and CDR2 SNEGSKA (reference sequence).

The genes are TRBV6-1 and TRBJ1-5; 10 bases map to TRBD1. The CDR3 is 16 amino acids. CDR1 MNHNS and CDR2 SASEGT come from the germline V gene. The trim removed 6 bases at V and 5 bases at J, leaving 10 bases unmatched. In nucleotides, the CDR3 is TGTGCCAGCAGCGGGACAGGGGATCGGAGCTATCAGCCCCAGCATTTT. This encodes CASSGTGDRSYQPQHF.

This clonotype was seen a single time. The CDR3 region has the DNA TGTGCAACCCGACGGGAGAGCACCGGGGAGCTGTTTTTT. Its protein product is CATRRESTGELFF. This sequence joins TRBV7-9 and TRBJ2-2; possible D gene TRBD2, 6 bases. From germline, CDR1 is SEHNR and CDR2 FQNEAQ (reference sequence). The CDR3 loop spans 13 amino acids.

This chain uses TRBV30 with TRBJ2-1, with D possibly being TRBD2 (6 bases). Per the germline V gene, CDR1 is GTSNPN and CDR2 is SVGIG (reference sequence). The CDR3 runs to 15 residues. V lost 1 base and J 6 bases, leaving 16 bases between the germline ends. CDR3 nucleotides: TGTGCCTGGAGTGGGACGCGGGAAGGTGTCAATGAGCAGTTCTTC. The encoded protein is CAWSGTREGVNEQFF. The full variable domain, in which reference TRBV30 and TRBJ2-1 provide the parts outside the CDR3, is SQTIHQWPATLVQPVGSPLSLECTVEGTSNPNLYWYRQAAGRGLQLLFYSVGIGQISSEVPQNLSASRPQDRQFILSSKKLLLSDSGFYLCAWSGTREGVNEQFFGPGTRLTVL.